This paragraph reports one TCR beta chain. TCR beta from blood CD8+ and CD4+ T cells was sequenced. Negative isolation was applied to CD8+ and CD4+ T cells, and FACS enrichment was applied to TEMRA cells. Germline CDR1 is SNHLY and CDR2 is FYNNEI. V was pared by 6 bases and J by 1 base, with 12 bases between. This CDR3 region has 14 residues. The sample belongs to a study of CD8 T cells in Susac syndrome. The RNA, roughly 0.5 to 1 ug, was put through reverse transcription using random hexamers. The immunoSEQ assay covered 54 Vbeta and 13 Jbeta segments for CDR3. TCRdb called the immunoSEQ multiplex PCR reads again in MiXCR, with one record for every CDR3 protein. The data show approximately 200,000 distinct CDR3 sequences, 90% to 97% seen once.

Material: CD4+ T cells from PBMCs. The TCR comes from a human donor with multiple sclerosis. This chain joins TRBV2 and TRBJ1-2; D uncertain. The CDR3 reads CASRADGYNYGYTF. CDR3 DNA sequence: TGTGCCAGCAGGGCGGACGGCTATAACTATGGCTACACCTTC.